The TCR beta chain under discussion was sequenced for a study of CD8 T cells in ankylosing spondylitis. Study-wide results and caveats: Enrichment of disease-linked clones was reportedly significant in matched ankylosing spondylitis synovial fluid. Earlier reports found some motif variants in synovial fluid and blood in reactive arthritis. Disease-linked clones, CD8+, were relatively rare in peripheral blood. What appeared characteristic of ankylosing spondylitis blood was a TCR beta motif of eight highly homologous variants.

TCRdb re-called the 5' RACE reads with MiXCR, one entry per CDR3 protein. The sample carries hundreds of thousands of distinct CDR3 sequences, 12% recorded once. This clonotype was detected only a few times. Antigen unknown. Trimming removed 8 bases from V and 0 bases from J, with 10 bases in between. Germline V lookup: CDR1 LGHDT, CDR2 YNNKEL (reference sequence). This CDR3 region has 13 residues. This sequence originates from a male donor with ankylosing spondylitis. The specimen sequenced was blood, either unsorted or a sorted T cell fraction (not recorded which). This sequence joins TRBV3-1 and TRBJ2-5; D could derive from TRBD1 or TRBD2 (6 bases each). Here the CDR3 DNA reads TGTGCCAGCGGACAGCGGGACCAAGAGACCCAGTACTTC. As protein: CASGQRDQETQYF.